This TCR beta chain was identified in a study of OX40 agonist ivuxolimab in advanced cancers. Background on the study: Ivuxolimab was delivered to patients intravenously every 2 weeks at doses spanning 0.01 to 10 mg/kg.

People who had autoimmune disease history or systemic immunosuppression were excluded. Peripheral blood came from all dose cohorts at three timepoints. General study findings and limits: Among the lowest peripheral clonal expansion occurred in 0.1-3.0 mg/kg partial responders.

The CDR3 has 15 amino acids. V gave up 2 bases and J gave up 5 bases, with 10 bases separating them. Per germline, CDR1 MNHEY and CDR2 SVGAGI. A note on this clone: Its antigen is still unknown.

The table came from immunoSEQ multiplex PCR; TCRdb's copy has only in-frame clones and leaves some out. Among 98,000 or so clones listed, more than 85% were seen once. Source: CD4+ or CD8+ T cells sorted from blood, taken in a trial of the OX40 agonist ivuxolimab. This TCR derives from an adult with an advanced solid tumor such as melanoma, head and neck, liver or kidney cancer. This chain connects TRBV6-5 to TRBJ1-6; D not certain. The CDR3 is CASSYMGGDNSPLHF. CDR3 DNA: TGTGCCAGCAGTTACATGGGCGGAGATAATTCACCCCTCCACTTT.